This T cell receptor beta chain was identified during a study of shared clonotypes between healthy human individuals. On this clone itself: Its antigen is undetermined.

The unsorted PBMC replicate PCRs were performed with about 290 ng DNA, 32,000 or so T cell genomes. Ten immunoSEQ deep assay plates were used to sequence unsorted PBMC DNA. The authors' processing: Without quality scores, immunoSEQ junctional reads could not be filtered like full-length reads. The protocol was immunoSEQ multiplex PCR, while the TCRdb copy is restricted to in-frame clones and leaves out a portion. The D gene and trimming were derived from the DNA, and the V and J assignments and clone size from that table. The table has 500,000 to 650,000 clones, roughly 79% seen once. The study, taken as a whole, reports: Sampling included only blood; tissue repertoires likely differ.

Sequencing was done on a sample of PBMCs. This TCR derives from a woman in her thirties or forties in good health. Some clones in this sample may be carry-over from other donors' samples.

CDR3 coding DNA: TGTGCCAGCACCCCAGGTGGAGGTCATGAGCAGTTCTTC. Translated, it gives CASTPGGGHEQFF. The rearrangement links TRBV11-3 to TRBJ2-1; D might be TRBD2 (5 bases). Trimming removed 7 bases at V and 8 bases at J, with 15 bases between. CDR1 and CDR2 from the germline V gene are SGHNT and YENEEA. This CDR3 contains 13 residues.